The 24 T cell receptor beta chains below all came from one sample that was sequenced in a study of T-cell reconstitution after alpha-beta-depleted transplantation in children. Preparation of the TCRbeta library was carried out with unique molecular identifiers. From the PCR reads, TCRdb called clonotypes with MiXCR, one entry per CDR3 protein. The table shows around 700,000 distinct CDR3 sequences, with around 12% occurring only once. The sequencing used PBMCs, collected before TCRalphabeta/CD19-depleted stem cell transplant. The receptors originated from a girl aged 2 to 10 with congenital amegakaryocytic thrombocytopenia, due to receive a stem cell transplant.

This clonotype was counted many times. This chain uses TRBV6-1 with TRBJ2-1; 7 bases are shared with TRBD2. With V trimmed by 2 bases and J by 4 bases, 11 bases remained unmatched. The V gene's germline CDR1 is MNHNS and CDR2 SASEGT. This CDR3 contains 17 residues. CDR3 protein: CASSEISERELYNEQFF. In DNA, the CDR3 is TGTGCCAGCAGTGAAATTAGTGAGCGGGAACTTTACAATGAGCAGTTCTTC.

This clonotype occurred many times. The J gene is TRBJ2-3, the V gene TRBV5-1, with D perhaps matching TRBD2 (5 bases). This CDR3 region has 14 residues. The V gene's germline CDR1 is SGHRS and CDR2 YFSETQ. With 0 bases removed from V and 2 bases from J, the gap between germline ends came to 7 bases. CDR3 loop: CASSLVLVTDTQYF. The CDR3 coding sequence is TGCGCCAGCAGCTTGGTACTAGTCACAGATACGCAGTATTTT.

The sample holds many counts of this clonotype. The chain couples TRBV4-2 to TRBJ2-1, with 11 bases lining up with TRBD2. V lost 1 base to trimming and J lost 1 base; unmatched junction nucleotides: 3. The CDR3 runs to 17 residues. Germline CDR1 and CDR2: LGHNA and YNFKEQ. CDR3 sequence reads: CASSQGLAGMSYNEQFF. The CDR3 nucleotides read TGTGCCAGCAGCCAAGGACTAGCGGGAATGTCCTACAATGAGCAGTTCTTC.

The sample holds many counts of this clonotype. J is TRBJ2-1 and V is TRBV5-1, with no clear D. V gave up 2 bases and J gave up 0 bases, with 12 bases separating them. CDR1 SGHRS and CDR2 YFSETQ come from the germline V gene. This CDR3 has 16 amino acids. CDR3 sequence reads: CASSFGASISYNEQFF. CDR3 nucleotide sequence: TGCGCCAGCAGCTTTGGTGCTTCGATCTCCTACAATGAGCAGTTCTTC.

This clonotype was counted at least ten times. This rearrangement joins TRBV7-2 to TRBJ1-6; maybe TRBD1 (5 bases). Germline assignment: CDR1 SGHTA and CDR2 FQGNSA. The CDR3 is made up of 13 amino acids. V shed 4 bases and J shed 7 bases, with 8 bases lying between them. CDR3 bases: TGTGCCAGCAGCTCAGAGGGGAATTCACCCCTCCACTTT. It yields the protein CASSSEGNSPLHF.

This clonotype has only a few counts. The CDR3 sequence is CASSLAVFGQRLAGGPYEQYF. DNA for the CDR3: TGCGCCAGCAGCTTGGCGGTGTTCGGACAGCGACTAGCGGGAGGGCCCTACGAGCAGTACTTC. This chain links TRBV5-1 with TRBJ2-7; 14 bases map to TRBD2. This CDR3 is 21 amino acids long. Germline loops: CDR1 SGHRS, CDR2 YFSETQ. J was trimmed by 2 bases and V by 0 bases; bases with no gene match: 16.

There are many counts of this clonotype. This chain connects TRBV20-1 to TRBJ2-7, with TRBD2 matching 14 bases. The germline V gene has CDR1 DFQATT and CDR2 SNEGSKA (reference sequence). The V and J ends lost 5 bases and 6 bases, in that order; junction bases with no gene match: 6. The CDR3 has 14 residues. The CDR3 sequence: CSAYGTSGSIEQYF. For the CDR3, the DNA is TGCAGTGCTTATGGGACTAGCGGGAGTATCGAGCAGTACTTC.

At least ten counts were recorded for this clonotype. The chain joins TRBV28 to TRBJ2-4; a weak D match, TRBD1 (5 bases). This CDR3 spans 14 amino acids. V lost 3 bases to trimming and J lost 7 bases, with 13 bases between them. Germline V gene sequence: CDR1 MDHEN, CDR2 SYDVKM. CDR3 nucleotides: TGTGCCAGCAGTTTGGGGCAGGCTTTCAACATTCAGTACTTC. It codes for CASSLGQAFNIQYF.

The rearrangement joins TRBV12-3 or TRBV12-4 to TRBJ1-2; a weak D match, TRBD1 (5 bases). CDR3 length: 14 amino acids. The ends were cut back, 7 bases at V and 4 bases at J, with 16 bases in the middle. CDR3 amino acids: CASTPGDWSYGYTF. CDR3 nucleotides: TGTGCCAGCACTCCGGGGGACTGGTCCTATGGCTACACCTTC.

The chain's CDR3 is CASSLARTRSVHEQFF. CDR3 coding DNA: TGTGCCAGCAGCTTGGCCAGGACTAGGAGCGTTCATGAGCAGTTCTTC. This chain connects TRBV5-6 to TRBJ2-1; 7 nucleotides line up with TRBD2. V lost 0 bases and J lost 8; bases outside the gene matches: 11. Germline V gene data show CDR1 as SGHDT and CDR2 as YYEEEE. The CDR3 loop spans 16 amino acids.

This chain uses TRBV3-1 with TRBJ1-1, with D maybe TRBD1 (6 bases). There are 16 residues in the CDR3. CDR1 LGHDT and CDR2 YNNKEL come from the germline V gene (reference sequence). Deletions cut 3 bases from V and 7 bases from J, with 21 bases between. The CDR3 protein is CASSQTGPETLIEAFF. The CDR3 DNA sequence: TGTGCCAGCAGCCAGACAGGACCAGAAACCTTAATTGAAGCTTTCTTT.

This clonotype has a count of ten or more. Relative to the germline gene, one junction end is altered; a read error may explain this. The chain carries TRBV12-3 or TRBV12-4 and TRBJ2-7; either TRBD1 or TRBD2 may fit D (5 bases each). The CDR3 spans 13 residues. Here the CDR3 DNA reads TGCGCCAGCAGCTTGGGACGGAGCTACGAGCAGTACTTC. Protein product: CASSLGRSYEQYF.

The chain has TRBV2 and TRBJ2-2; D might be TRBD1 (6 bases). The CDR3 length is 13 residues. The germline gives CDR1 SNHLY, CDR2 FYNNEI. V lost 6 bases and J lost 6, with 11 bases in between. Here the CDR3 DNA reads TGTGCCAGCAGGGAGACAGGCCCCGGGGAGCTGTTTTTT. Its protein product is CASRETGPGELFF.

This clonotype was seen many times. The genes are TRBV20-1 and TRBJ2-7; possibly TRBD1 or TRBD2 for D (5 bases each). The length of the CDR3 is 13 residues. Between the trimmed V and J ends, which lost 0 bases and 7 bases, there was a span of 13 bases. The germline gives CDR1 DFQATT, CDR2 SNEGSKA (reference sequence). In DNA form, the CDR3 reads TGCAGTGCTAGAGAAACGGGGCATTGGGAGCAGTACTTC. As protein: CSARETGHWEQYF.

This clonotype occurred many times. J is TRBJ2-3 and V is TRBV20-1; 8 bases line up with TRBD1. Germline CDR1 reads DFQATT; CDR2 reads SNEGSKA (reference sequence). Trimming cost V 6 bases and J 5 bases; bases outside gene matches: 7. CDR3 length: 13 residues. Here the CDR3 reads CSAPWTGKDTQYF. The CDR3, as DNA: TGCAGTGCACCCTGGACAGGGAAAGATACGCAGTATTTT.

This clonotype has just a few counts. This chain uses TRBV5-1 with TRBJ2-1; 12 bases align to TRBD2. Germline-derived CDR1 and CDR2 are SGHRS and YFSETQ. This CDR3 is built from 19 residues. The junction had 17 bases not matched to a gene; V was cut back by 4 bases and J by 6 bases. The CDR3 region has the DNA TGCGCCAGCAGCCATAATCTTCCCAGACTAGCGGGAGTACCCAATGAGCAGTTCTTC. Translation: CASSHNLPRLAGVPNEQFF.

There are many counts of this clonotype. The V and J genes are TRBV5-1 and TRBJ2-3, with D hard to call. Deletions cut 3 bases from V and 6 bases from J, with 5 bases between. CDR1 and CDR2 (germline): SGHRS, YFSETQ. The length of the CDR3 is 11 residues. CDR3 residues: CASSSADTQYF. The CDR3 DNA reads TGCGCCAGCAGCTCGGCTGATACGCAGTATTTT.

This clonotype appeared a few times. V is TRBV29-1 and J is TRBJ2-7; perhaps TRBD1 as D (6 bases). Trimming cost V 6 bases and J 9 bases, with 27 bases left between them. The CDR3 runs to 15 residues. The germline gives CDR1 SQVTM, CDR2 ANQGSEA. The CDR3 loop is CSVDDWDTLPGGQYF. The CDR3 DNA sequence: TGCAGCGTAGACGACTGGGACACACTACCAGGTGGGCAGTACTTC.

This clonotype was counted only a few times. V and J are TRBV30 and TRBJ1-6; a possible D gene is TRBD1 (5 bases). V was trimmed by 3 bases and J by 7 bases, leaving 13 bases between them. CDR1 and CDR2 from the germline V gene are GTSNPN and SVGIG (reference sequence). The CDR3 is made up of 14 amino acids. As DNA, the CDR3 is TGTGCCTGGAGGCCCAGGGAAGAAAATTCACCCCTCCACTTT. Protein product: CAWRPREENSPLHF.

This clonotype was seen at least ten times. The gene calls are TRBV12-3 or TRBV12-4 and TRBJ2-1, with D maybe TRBD1 (6 bases). With 5 bases removed from V and 4 bases from J, the gap between germline ends came to 9 bases. The CDR3 length is 13 residues. As DNA, the CDR3 is TGTGCCAGCAGTCCAGGGGAGTACAATGAGCAGTTCTTC. It translates to CASSPGEYNEQFF.

The J gene is TRBJ2-7, the V gene TRBV28; TRBD1 agrees at 8 bases. CDR3 length: 17 amino acids. J lost 0 bases, V lost 2 bases, and 9 bases had no gene match. The germline V gene encodes CDR1 MDHEN and CDR2 SYDVKM. The CDR3 coding sequence is TGTGCCAGCAGTTTAGTCGTAAGGGACAGGAGCTCCTACGAGCAGTACTTC. Translation: CASSLVVRDRSSYEQYF.

This chain links TRBV4-1 with TRBJ1-1, with D tentatively TRBD1 (6 bases). The length of the CDR3 is 16 residues. CDR1 and CDR2 from the germline V gene are MGHRA and YSYEKL. V was shortened by 3 bases and J by 1 base, with 15 bases between the two germline ends. CDR3 in amino acids: CASSQKGGTPNTEAFF. The DNA for the CDR3 is TGCGCCAGCAGCCAGAAGGGGGGAACCCCGAACACTGAAGCTTTCTTT.

This clonotype was observed at least ten times. The rearrangement links TRBV6-1 to TRBJ1-1; tentatively, D is TRBD1 (5 bases). Germline values: CDR1 MNHNS, CDR2 SASEGT. CDR3 length: 14 residues. Trimming pared 10 bases from V and 1 base from J, leaving 16 bases between. The CDR3 protein is CATLKGTENTEAFF. The CDR3, as DNA: TGTGCCACCCTCAAAGGGACGGAGAACACTGAAGCTTTCTTT.

Worth noting for this clonotype: The junction shows a germline mismatch at one end, possibly a read error. This chain uses TRBV7-8 with TRBJ2-2, with 7 bases lining up with TRBD2. The CDR3 loop spans 15 amino acids. Germline lookup yields CDR1 SGHVS and CDR2 FQNEAQ. The CDR3, as DNA: TGTGCCAGCAGCTTAGCGCGGGAGCCAACCGGGGAGCTGTTTTTC. The encoded protein is CASSLAREPTGELFF.